Presented here are 18 T cell receptor beta chains from one specimen sequenced in a study of shared clonotypes between healthy human individuals. CD8 cells classed as naive were CD45RO-negative and positively selected for CCR7, excluding terminally differentiated effector memory CD45RA+ cells. TCRdb keeps only in-frame clones here, not all; method: immunoSEQ multiplex PCR. The table lists about 700,000 clones, just over 90% of them singletons, with approximately 22% in the top ten. Sequencing was carried out using naive CD8+ T cells sorted from blood. The receptors derive from a man under 40 in good health.

The chain combines TRBV7-9 with TRBJ1-4; possibly TRBD1 for D (5 bases). V lost 1 base to trimming and J lost 4 bases, with 13 bases between them. The length of the CDR3 is 16 residues. Germline CDR1 reads SEHNR; CDR2 reads FQNEAQ (reference sequence). Here the CDR3 DNA reads TGTGCCAGCAGCTTAGGCGGACGGGGCTATAATGAAAAACTGTTTTTT. It translates to CASSLGGRGYNEKLFF.

The rearrangement links TRBV7-2 to TRBJ1-5; D is undetermined. The CDR3 consists of 16 residues. Germline CDR1 reads SGHTA; CDR2 reads FQGNSA. The V end was cut by 2 bases, the J end by 2 bases, with 13 bases between. The CDR3 reads CASSLIRAGGNQPQHF. The CDR3 DNA sequence: TGTGCCAGCAGCTTAATTCGGGCCGGGGGCAATCAGCCCCAGCATTTT.

V gene TRBV9 combines with J gene TRBJ2-7; TRBD1 matches at 10 bases. The CDR3 length is 16 residues. Trimming at V came to 3 bases and at J to 5 bases, leaving 11 bases not matched to a gene. From germline, CDR1 is SGDLS and CDR2 YYNGEE. The CDR3 bases are TGTGCCAGCAGCGCCAGATCCGGGACAGGGGTGGACGAGCAGTACTTC. Translated: CASSARSGTGVDEQYF.

The chain couples TRBV19 to TRBJ2-7; D perhaps matches TRBD2 (5 bases). From germline, CDR1 is LNHDA and CDR2 SQIVND (reference sequence). Trimming removed 4 bases from V and 2 bases from J, with 18 bases in between. This CDR3 contains 16 residues. The CDR3 region has the DNA TGTGCCAGTAGTAAAAAGAGGGCAGCCTCAACCTACGAGCAGTACTTC. This translates into CASSKKRAASTYEQYF.

The rearrangement uses TRBV9 and TRBJ1-2, with D maybe TRBD1 (5 bases). This CDR3 is 17 amino acids long. Looked up from germline, CDR1 is SGDLS and CDR2 is YYNGEE. The V and J ends lost 3 bases and 2 bases respectively, with 20 bases between them. The CDR3 DNA reads TGTGCCAGCAGCGCCGAAGGAGAAGGGGATAACAACTATGGCTACACCTTC. Its translation is CASSAEGEGDNNYGYTF. The variable domain in full, completed from reference TRBV9 and TRBJ1-2, reads DSGVTQTPKHLITATGQRVTLRCSPRSGDLSVYWYQQSLDQGLQFLIQYYNGEERAKGNILERFSAQQFPDLHSELNLSSLELGDSALYFCASSAEGEGDNNYGYTFGSGTRLTVV.

The chain uses TRBV19 and TRBJ2-1; D gene ambiguous. CDR1 and CDR2 from the germline V gene are LNHDA and SQIVND (reference sequence). The germline V and J ends were trimmed by 2 bases and 0 bases, with 8 bases remaining between them. There are 15 residues in the CDR3. The DNA of the CDR3 is TGTGCCAGTAGTATATCGGGCCCCTCCTACAATGAGCAGTTCTTC. Protein product: CASSISGPSYNEQFF.

The sample holds a few counts of this clone. This chain links TRBV9 with TRBJ1-2; D not certain. The CDR3 is made up of 12 amino acids. CDR1 is SGDLS and CDR2 is YYNGEE in the germline V gene. Trimming stripped 3 bases from V and 7 bases from J, with 10 bases between. The DNA for the CDR3 is TGTGCCAGCAGCGGAATGGCAGTTGGCTACACCTTC. Residues: CASSGMAVGYTF.

The V call is TRBV6-6, the J call TRBJ2-7; TRBD2 matches 7 bases. Germline trimming cut 5 bases from V and 4 bases from J; bases unmatched to any gene: 8. The CDR3 has 14 residues. From germline, CDR1 is MNHNY and CDR2 SVGAGI (reference sequence). CDR3 protein: CASSPGGGGYEQYF. DNA of the CDR3: TGTGCCAGCAGTCCGGGAGGTGGAGGGTACGAGCAGTACTTC.

The chain links TRBV2 to TRBJ2-7; D remains unclear. The CDR3 spans 12 residues. The germline V gene has CDR1 SNHLY and CDR2 FYNNEI. Between the trimmed V and J ends, which lost 2 bases and 1 base, there was a span of 3 bases. CDR3 region: CASSEMSYEQYF. The DNA of the CDR3 is TGTGCCAGCAGTGAAATGTCCTACGAGCAGTACTTC.

The chain links TRBV19 to TRBJ2-1, with 9 bases aligning to TRBD2. The CDR3 is made up of 14 amino acids. V gave up 9 bases and J gave up 9 bases; unmatched junction bases: 12. In germline, CDR1 is LNHDA, CDR2 SQIVND (reference sequence). CDR3 coding DNA: TGTGCCAGCAGTCTGGCGGGAGGGCACTGTGAGCAGTTCTTC. It specifies CASSLAGGHCEQFF.

The chain recombines TRBV6-1 with TRBJ1-5, with D uncertain. The length of the CDR3 is 17 residues. Germline V lookup: CDR1 MNHNS, CDR2 SASEGT. V was pared by 1 base and J by 7 bases, with 20 bases between. The DNA of the CDR3 is TGTGCCAGCAGTGAAGATACGCGTAGCGGGATGGGCCAGCCCCAGCATTTT. Its protein is CASSEDTRSGMGQPQHF.

The chain uses TRBV14 and TRBJ2-2; D is ambiguous. Germline lookup yields CDR1 SGHDN and CDR2 FVKESK. The germline V and J ends were trimmed by 1 base and 0 bases, with 3 bases remaining between them. This CDR3 comprises 14 residues. The CDR3 sequence: CASSQVANTGELFF. CDR3 in DNA: TGTGCCAGCAGCCAAGTTGCGAACACCGGGGAGCTGTTTTTT.

The V gene is TRBV28, the J gene TRBJ2-5, with 9 bases identical to TRBD1. The CDR3 extends over 17 amino acids. V lost 3 bases and J lost 3; bases outside the gene matches: 11. Looked up from germline, CDR1 is MDHEN and CDR2 is SYDVKM. This CDR3 is CASSFPGQGIGKETQYF. CDR3 DNA sequence: TGTGCCAGCAGTTTTCCCGGACAGGGGATAGGGAAAGAGACCCAGTACTTC.

The rearrangement uses TRBV13 and TRBJ1-1, with 7 positions matching TRBD1. V shed 8 bases and J 6 bases; nucleotides not matched to a gene: 12. The germline gives CDR1 PRHDT, CDR2 FYEKMQ (reference sequence). The CDR3 consists of 14 residues. As DNA, the CDR3 is TGTGCCAGCTCCCAGGGGGTTAGAATCTCTGAAGCTTTCTTT. Protein sequence: CASSQGVRISEAFF. Full variable domain (remainder filled in from reference TRBV13 and TRBJ1-1): AAGVIQSPRHLIKEKRETATLKCYPIPRHDTVYWYQQGPGQDPQFLISFYEKMQSDKGSIPDRFSAQQFSDYHSELNMSSLELGDSALYFCASSQGVRISEAFFGQGTRLTVV.

CDR3 region: CASSLGRTGSYEQYF. The CDR3 DNA is TGTGCCAGCAGCTTGGGCCGGACAGGCTCCTACGAGCAGTACTTC. The chain employs TRBV11-2 and TRBJ2-7; TRBD1 matches 7 bases. Germline values: CDR1 SGHAT, CDR2 FQNNGV. The CDR3 covers 15 residues. Losses at the gene ends were 3 bases for V and 0 bases for J; bases not matched to a gene: 5.

The gene calls are TRBV28 and TRBJ2-1; 11 nucleotides line up with TRBD2. The germline gives CDR1 MDHEN, CDR2 SYDVKM. The length of the CDR3 is 18 residues. V dropped 3 bases and J dropped 3; count of bases not matched to a gene: 10. The CDR3 loop reads CASSFASGRSPGYNEQFF. In DNA form, the CDR3 reads TGTGCCAGCAGTTTTGCTAGCGGGAGGTCCCCCGGCTACAATGAGCAGTTCTTC.

There are a few counts of this clone. The rearrangement uses TRBV11-3 and TRBJ2-2, with D hard to call. In germline, CDR1 is SGHNT, CDR2 YENEEA. This CDR3 region has 14 residues. The ends were cut back, 5 bases at V and 0 bases at J, with 7 bases in the middle. The CDR3 nucleotides are TGTGCCAGCAGCCCCACAACGAACACCGGGGAGCTGTTTTTT. It encodes CASSPTTNTGELFF.

V usage is TRBV7-3 and J usage is TRBJ2-3, with D tentatively TRBD1 (5 bases). CDR1 SGHTA and CDR2 FQGTGA come from the germline V gene. CDR3 length equals 15 residues. V was clipped by 4 bases and J by 0 bases, with 11 bases between them. The CDR3, as DNA: TGTGCCAGCAGCTCAGCCCCAGGGAGCACAGATACGCAGTATTTT. This translates into CASSSAPGSTDTQYF.